This T cell receptor beta chain was profiled in a study of T cells in Graves' hyperthyroidism and ophthalmopathy. Study background: Initial diagnosis, before any treatment, was when peripheral blood was collected. Regarding the study as a whole: Most thyroid clonotypes expanded above 0.001 appeared in blood too. Progression to ophthalmopathy was predicted a median of approximately 6.4 months early.

The CDR3 extends over 15 amino acids. CDR1 SNHLY and CDR2 FYNNEI come from the germline V gene. V dropped 8 bases and J dropped 4 bases, with 17 bases sitting between them. Note on this clonotype: The antigen remains unidentified.

RNA transcripts were the template for amplifying TCR beta CDR3 regions. HTBI primers were the set used in a first-round RT-PCR of the TCR CDR3. Via MiXCR, TCRdb re-called the multiplex PCR reads, giving one row per CDR3 protein. This table has 650,000 to 700,000 distinct CDR3 sequences, roughly 17% appearing once. Hyperthyroidism, newly diagnosed and lasting under 2 months, affected patients aged 18 to 65. The clonotype comes from a man in his fifties or sixties with Graves' hyperthyroidism. This chain joins TRBV2 and TRBJ2-2; either TRBD1 or TRBD2 may fit D (5 bases each). The sample was blood. Here the CDR3 reads CASAAGMGVTGELFF. CDR3 sequence (DNA): TGTGCCAGCGCGGCAGGGATGGGGGTCACCGGGGAGCTGTTTTTT.